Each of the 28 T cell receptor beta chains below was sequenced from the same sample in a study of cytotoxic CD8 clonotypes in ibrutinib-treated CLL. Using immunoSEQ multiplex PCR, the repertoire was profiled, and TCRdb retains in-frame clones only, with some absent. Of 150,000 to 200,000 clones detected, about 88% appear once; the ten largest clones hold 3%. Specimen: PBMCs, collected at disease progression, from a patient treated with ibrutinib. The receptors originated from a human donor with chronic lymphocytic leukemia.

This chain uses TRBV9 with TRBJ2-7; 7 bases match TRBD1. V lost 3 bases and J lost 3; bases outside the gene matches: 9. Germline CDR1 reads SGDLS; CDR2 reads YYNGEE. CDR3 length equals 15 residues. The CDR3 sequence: CASSASGQQIYEQYF. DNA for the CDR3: TGTGCCAGCAGCGCCTCGGGACAGCAGATCTACGAGCAGTACTTC.

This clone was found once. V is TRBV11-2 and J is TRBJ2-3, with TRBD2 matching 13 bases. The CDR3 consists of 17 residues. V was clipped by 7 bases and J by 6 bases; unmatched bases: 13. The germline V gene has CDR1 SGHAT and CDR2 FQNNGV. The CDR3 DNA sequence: TGTGCCAGCAACCCTATTAGGACTAGCGGGAGTTTGGATACGCAGTATTTT. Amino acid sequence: CASNPIRTSGSLDTQYF.

CDR3: CAISQGGEGTEAFF. The CDR3 bases are TGTGCCATCTCCCAGGGAGGGGAGGGCACTGAAGCTTTCTTT. This rearrangement joins TRBV10-3 to TRBJ1-1; D possibly corresponds to TRBD1 (5 bases). There are 14 residues in the CDR3. The germline CDR1 and CDR2 sequences are ENHRY and SYGVKD. V lost 8 bases and J lost 4, with 17 bases in between.

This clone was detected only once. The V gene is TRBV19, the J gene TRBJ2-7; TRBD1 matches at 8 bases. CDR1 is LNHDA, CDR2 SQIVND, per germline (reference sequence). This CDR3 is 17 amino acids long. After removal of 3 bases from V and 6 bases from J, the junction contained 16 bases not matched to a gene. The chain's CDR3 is CASSMFFRQGAISEQYF. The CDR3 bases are TGTGCCAGTAGTATGTTTTTCCGTCAGGGGGCTATAAGCGAGCAGTACTTC.

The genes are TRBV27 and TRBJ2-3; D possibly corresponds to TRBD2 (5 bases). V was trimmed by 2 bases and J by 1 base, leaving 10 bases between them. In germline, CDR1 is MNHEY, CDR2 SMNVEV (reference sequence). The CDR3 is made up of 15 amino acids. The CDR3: CASSLQRSGTDTQYF. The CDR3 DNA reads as TGTGCCAGCAGTTTACAGCGGAGTGGCACAGATACGCAGTATTTT.

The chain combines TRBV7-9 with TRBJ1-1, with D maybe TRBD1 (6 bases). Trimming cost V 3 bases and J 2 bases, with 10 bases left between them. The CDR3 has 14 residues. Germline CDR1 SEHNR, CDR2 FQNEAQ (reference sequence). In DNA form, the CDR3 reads TGTGCCAGCAGCTTGGCAGGGGTTAACACTGAAGCTTTCTTT. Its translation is CASSLAGVNTEAFF.

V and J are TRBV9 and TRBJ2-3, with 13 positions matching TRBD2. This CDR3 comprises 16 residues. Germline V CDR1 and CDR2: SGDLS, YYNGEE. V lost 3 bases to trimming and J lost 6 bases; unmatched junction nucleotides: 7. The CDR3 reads CASSARTSGRTDTQYF. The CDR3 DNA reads TGTGCCAGCAGCGCAAGGACTAGCGGGAGAACGGATACGCAGTATTTT.

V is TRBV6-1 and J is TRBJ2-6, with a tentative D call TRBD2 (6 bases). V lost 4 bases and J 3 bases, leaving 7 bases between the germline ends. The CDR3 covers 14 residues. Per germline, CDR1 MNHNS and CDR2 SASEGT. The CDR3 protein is CASSGGGGANVLTF. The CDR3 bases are TGTGCCAGCAGTGGGGGAGGTGGGGCCAACGTCCTGACTTTC.

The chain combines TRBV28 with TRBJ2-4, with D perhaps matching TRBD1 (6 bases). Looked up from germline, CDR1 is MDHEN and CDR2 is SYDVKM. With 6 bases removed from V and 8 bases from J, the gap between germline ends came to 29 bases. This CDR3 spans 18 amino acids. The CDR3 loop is CASSLSLASTGEKDIQYF. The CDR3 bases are TGTGCCAGCAGCCTATCCCTCGCCTCGACAGGCGAAAAGGACATTCAGTACTTC. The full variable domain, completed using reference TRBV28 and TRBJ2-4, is DVKVTQSSRYLVKRTGEKVFLECVQDMDHENMFWYRQDPGLGLRLIYFSYDVKMKEKGDIPEGYSVSREKKERFSLILESASTNQTSMYLCASSLSLASTGEKDIQYFGAGTRLSVL.

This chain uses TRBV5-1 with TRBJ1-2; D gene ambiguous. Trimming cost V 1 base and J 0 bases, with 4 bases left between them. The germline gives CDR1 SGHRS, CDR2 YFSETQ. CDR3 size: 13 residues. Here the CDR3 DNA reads TGCGCCAGCAGCTTGTCTGCTAACTATGGCTACACCTTC. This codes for CASSLSANYGYTF. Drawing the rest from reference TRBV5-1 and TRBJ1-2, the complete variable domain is KAGVTQTPRYLIKTRGQQVTLSCSPISGHRSVSWYQQTPGQGLQFLFEYFSETQRNKGNFPGRFSGRQFSNSRSEMNVSTLELGDSALYLCASSLSANYGYTFGSGTRLTVV.

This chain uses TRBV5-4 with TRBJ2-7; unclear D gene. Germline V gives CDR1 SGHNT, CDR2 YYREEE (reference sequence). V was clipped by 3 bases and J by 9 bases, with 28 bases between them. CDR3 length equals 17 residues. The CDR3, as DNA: TGTGCCAGCAGCTACCGTGGTTCGACCCGGCGAGTGTTGGGGCAGTACTTC. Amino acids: CASSYRGSTRRVLGQYF.

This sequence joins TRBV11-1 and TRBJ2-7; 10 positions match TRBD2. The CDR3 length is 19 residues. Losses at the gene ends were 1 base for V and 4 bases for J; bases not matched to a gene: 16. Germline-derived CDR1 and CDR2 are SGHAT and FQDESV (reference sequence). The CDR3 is CASSLGVWHRTSGLYEQYF. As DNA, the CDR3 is TGTGCCAGCAGCTTAGGGGTCTGGCACCGGACTAGCGGCTTATACGAGCAGTACTTC.

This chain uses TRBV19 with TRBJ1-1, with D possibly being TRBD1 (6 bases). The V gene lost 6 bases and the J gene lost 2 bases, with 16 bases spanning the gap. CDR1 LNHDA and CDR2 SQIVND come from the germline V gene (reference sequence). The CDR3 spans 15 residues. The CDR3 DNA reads TGTGCCAGTAGGCATACTGGACAGTCCAACACTGAAGCTTTCTTT. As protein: CASRHTGQSNTEAFF.

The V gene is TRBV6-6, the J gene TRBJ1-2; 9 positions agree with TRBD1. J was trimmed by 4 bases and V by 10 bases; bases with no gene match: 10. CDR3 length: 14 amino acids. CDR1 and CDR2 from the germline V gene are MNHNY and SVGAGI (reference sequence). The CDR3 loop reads CATHRDRVIYGYTF. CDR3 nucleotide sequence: TGTGCCACCCACCGGGACAGGGTGATCTATGGCTACACCTTC.

CDR3 DNA sequence: TGTGCCAGCAGCCAAGAATCGACATGGGACACTGAAGCTTTCTTT. Translating gives CASSQESTWDTEAFF. This chain joins TRBV11-3 and TRBJ1-1, with D unclear. Germline loops: CDR1 SGHNT, CDR2 YENEEA. Between the trimmed V and J ends, which lost 5 bases and 3 bases, there was a span of 16 bases. The CDR3 is 15 residues long.

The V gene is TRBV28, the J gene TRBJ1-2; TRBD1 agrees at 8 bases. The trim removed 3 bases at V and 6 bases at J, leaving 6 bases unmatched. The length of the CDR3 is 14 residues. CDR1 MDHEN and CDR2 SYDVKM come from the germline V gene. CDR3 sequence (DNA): TGTGCCAGCAGTTTGACAGGGGATTTAAATGGCTACACCTTC. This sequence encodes CASSLTGDLNGYTF.

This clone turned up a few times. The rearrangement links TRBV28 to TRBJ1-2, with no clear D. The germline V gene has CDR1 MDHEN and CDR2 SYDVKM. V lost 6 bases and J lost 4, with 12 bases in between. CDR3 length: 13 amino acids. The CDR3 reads CASSTPTIYGYTF. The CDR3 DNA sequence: TGTGCCAGCAGCACACCGACAATCTATGGCTACACCTTC.

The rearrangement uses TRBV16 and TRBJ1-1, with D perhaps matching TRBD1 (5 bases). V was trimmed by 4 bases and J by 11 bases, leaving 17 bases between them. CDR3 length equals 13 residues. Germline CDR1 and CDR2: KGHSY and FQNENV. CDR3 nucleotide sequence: TGTGCCAGCAGCCCCTTCCAGGACATGTCGGCTTTCTTT. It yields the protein CASSPFQDMSAFF.

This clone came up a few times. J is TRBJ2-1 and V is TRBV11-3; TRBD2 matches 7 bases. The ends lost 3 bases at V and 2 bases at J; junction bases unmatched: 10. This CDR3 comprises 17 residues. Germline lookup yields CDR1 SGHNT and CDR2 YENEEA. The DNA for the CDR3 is TGTGCCAGCAGCTTGGCGAGCGGGGTCCCAACCTACAATGAGCAGTTCTTC. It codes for CASSLASGVPTYNEQFF.

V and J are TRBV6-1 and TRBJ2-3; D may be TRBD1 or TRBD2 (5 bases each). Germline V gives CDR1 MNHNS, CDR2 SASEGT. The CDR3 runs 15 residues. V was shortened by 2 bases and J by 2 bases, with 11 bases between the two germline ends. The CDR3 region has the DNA TGTGCCAGCAGTGAATCCCCGGGGACCACAGATACGCAGTATTTT. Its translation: CASSESPGTTDTQYF.

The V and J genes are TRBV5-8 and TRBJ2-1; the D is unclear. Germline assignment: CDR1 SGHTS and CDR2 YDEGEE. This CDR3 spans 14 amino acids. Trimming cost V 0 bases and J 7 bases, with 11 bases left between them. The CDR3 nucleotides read TGTGCCAGCAGCTTGGGTTGGCGTAAGAATGAGCAGTTCTTC. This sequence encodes CASSLGWRKNEQFF.

The CDR3 spells CASTGASWATQYF. DNA for the CDR3: TGTGCCAGTACTGGGGCTAGCTGGGCGACCCAGTACTTC. The chain combines TRBV19 with TRBJ2-5, with D perhaps assigned TRBD1 or TRBD2 (5 bases each). Per germline, CDR1 LNHDA and CDR2 SQIVND (reference sequence). The CDR3 is 13 amino acids. V lost 7 bases to trimming and J lost 7 bases, with 16 bases between them.

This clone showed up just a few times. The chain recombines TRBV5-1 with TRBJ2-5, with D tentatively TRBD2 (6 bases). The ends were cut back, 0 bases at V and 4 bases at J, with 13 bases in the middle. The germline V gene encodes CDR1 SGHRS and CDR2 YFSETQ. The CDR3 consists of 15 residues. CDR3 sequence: CASSLAGLPGETQYF. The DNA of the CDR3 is TGCGCCAGCAGCTTGGCGGGACTCCCGGGAGAGACCCAGTACTTC.

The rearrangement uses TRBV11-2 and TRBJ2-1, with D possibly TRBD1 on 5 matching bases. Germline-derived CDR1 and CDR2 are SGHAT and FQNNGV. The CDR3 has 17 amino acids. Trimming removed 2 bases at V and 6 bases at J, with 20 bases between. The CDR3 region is CASSLSAARAFGNEQFF. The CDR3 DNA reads TGTGCCAGCAGCTTATCGGCGGCCAGGGCTTTTGGCAATGAGCAGTTCTTC.

The CDR3 DNA sequence: TGTGCCAGCAGAGTCGGTGCGAGAGATACGCAGTATTTT. Protein sequence: CASRVGARDTQYF. V and J are TRBV7-8 and TRBJ2-3; D unresolved. In germline, CDR1 is SGHVS, CDR2 FQNEAQ. The CDR3 contains 13 residues. Trimming pared 6 bases from V and 5 bases from J, leaving 12 bases between.

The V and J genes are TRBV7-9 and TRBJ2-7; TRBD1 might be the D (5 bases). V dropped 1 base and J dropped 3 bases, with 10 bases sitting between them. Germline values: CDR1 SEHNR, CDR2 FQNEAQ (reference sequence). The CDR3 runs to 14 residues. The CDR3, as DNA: TGTGCCAGCAGCTTAGAGGTTGACAGCTACGAGCAGTACTTC. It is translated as CASSLEVDSYEQYF. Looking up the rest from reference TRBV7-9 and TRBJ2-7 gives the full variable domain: DTGVSQNPRHKITKRGQNVTFRCDPISEHNRLYWYRQTLGQGPEFLTYFQNEAQLEKSRLLSDRFSAERPKGSFSTLEIQRTEQGDSAMYLCASSLEVDSYEQYFGPGTRLTVT.

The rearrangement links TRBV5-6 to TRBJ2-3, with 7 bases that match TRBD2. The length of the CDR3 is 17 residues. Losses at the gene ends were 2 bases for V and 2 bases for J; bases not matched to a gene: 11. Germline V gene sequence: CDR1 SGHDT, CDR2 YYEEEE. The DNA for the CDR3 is TGTGCCAGCAGCTTATACCCCGCGGGAGAGGACACAGATACGCAGTATTTT. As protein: CASSLYPAGEDTDTQYF.

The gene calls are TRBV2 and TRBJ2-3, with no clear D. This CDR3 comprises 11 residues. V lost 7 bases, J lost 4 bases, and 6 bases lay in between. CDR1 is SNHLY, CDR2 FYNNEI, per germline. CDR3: CASTSADTQYF. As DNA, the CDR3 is TGTGCCAGCACTAGTGCAGATACGCAGTATTTT.